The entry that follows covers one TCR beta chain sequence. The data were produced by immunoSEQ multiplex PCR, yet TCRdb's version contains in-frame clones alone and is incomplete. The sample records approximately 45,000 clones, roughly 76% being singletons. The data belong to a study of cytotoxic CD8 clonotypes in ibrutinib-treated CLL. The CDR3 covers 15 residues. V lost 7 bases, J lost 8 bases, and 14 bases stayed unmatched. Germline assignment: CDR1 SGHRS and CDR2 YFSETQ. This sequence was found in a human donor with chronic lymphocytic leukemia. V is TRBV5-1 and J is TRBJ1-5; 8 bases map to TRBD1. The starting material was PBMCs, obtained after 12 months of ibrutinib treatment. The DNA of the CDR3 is TGCGCCAGCCAGAAAGGACAGGGCCAGCGCGAGCCCCAGCATTTT. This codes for CASQKGQGQREPQHF.